The 32 T cell receptor beta chains listed next were all sequenced from one sample in a study of shared clonotypes between healthy human individuals. The assay was immunoSEQ multiplex PCR, and TCRdb's table has in-frame clones only and misses some. Among hundreds of thousands of clones listed, over 65% were seen once. Sequencing used memory CD4+ T cells sorted from blood. Subset specified: CD45RA-negative fraction. The receptors derive from a woman in her 30s in good health.

This chain connects TRBV11-2 to TRBJ1-3; a possible D gene is TRBD1 (5 bases). This CDR3 comprises 16 residues. CDR1 and CDR2 (germline): SGHAT, FQNNGV. V gave up 3 bases and J gave up 0 bases, with 12 bases separating them. DNA for the CDR3: TGTGCCAGCAGCTTGGACTGGGACCCCTCTGGAAACACCATATATTTT. It yields the protein CASSLDWDPSGNTIYF.

The chain joins TRBV4-2 to TRBJ1-2; the match to TRBD1 covers 7 bases. Trimming took 4 bases from V and 2 from J; bases not matched to a gene: 7. This CDR3 has 15 residues. Germline values: CDR1 LGHNA, CDR2 YNFKEQ. The CDR3, as DNA: TGTGCCAGCAGCCGAGAAGGGGGCGCAAACTATGGCTACACCTTC. Its protein is CASSREGGANYGYTF.

CDR3 in DNA: TGCGCCAGCAGCTTGTGGGGACAGAGAGTATACGAGCAGTACTTC. It encodes CASSLWGQRVYEQYF. V usage is TRBV5-1 and J usage is TRBJ2-7; 7 nucleotides align to TRBD1. This CDR3 is built from 15 residues. Germline CDR1 and CDR2: SGHRS and YFSETQ. J was trimmed by 4 bases and V by 1 base; bases with no gene match: 8. Full variable domain (missing parts from reference TRBV5-1 and TRBJ2-7): KAGVTQTPRYLIKTRGQQVTLSCSPISGHRSVSWYQQTPGQGLQFLFEYFSETQRNKGNFPGRFSGRQFSNSRSEMNVSTLELGDSALYLCASSLWGQRVYEQYFGPGTRLTVT.

This clone was counted a single time. This chain uses TRBV5-1 with TRBJ1-2; a weak D match, TRBD1 (5 bases). CDR1 is SGHRS, CDR2 YFSETQ, per germline. The CDR3 is 14 amino acids. V gave up 2 bases and J gave up 4 bases, with 12 bases separating them. The CDR3, as DNA: TGCGCCAGCAGCTTCGAGACAGCGAGCTATGGCTACACCTTC. Protein: CASSFETASYGYTF.

The rearrangement joins TRBV2 to TRBJ2-3; D possibly matches TRBD1 or TRBD2 (5 bases each). The CDR3 is made up of 14 amino acids. The V and J ends lost 5 bases and 4 bases respectively, with 13 bases between them. The germline gives CDR1 SNHLY, CDR2 FYNNEI. CDR3 loop: CASSRGPTPDTQYF. The CDR3 DNA reads TGTGCCAGCAGTCGGGGACCCACCCCAGATACGCAGTATTTT.

The chain combines TRBV28 with TRBJ2-7; D gene ambiguous. Trimming took 3 bases from V and 4 from J, leaving 4 bases between them. This CDR3 has 11 amino acids. CDR1 and CDR2 (germline): MDHEN, SYDVKM. Here the CDR3 reads CASSLEYEQYF. The CDR3 region has the DNA TGTGCCAGCAGTTTGGAGTACGAGCAGTACTTC.

The genes are TRBV5-4 and TRBJ2-5, with TRBD2 matching 8 bases. The junction had 11 bases not matched to a gene; V was cut back by 4 bases and J by 6 bases. The CDR3 loop spans 15 amino acids. Germline CDR1 and CDR2: SGHNT and YYREEE (reference sequence). CDR3: CASSPGRGSVQTQYF. The CDR3 nucleotides read TGTGCCAGCAGCCCCGGGAGGGGTAGCGTCCAGACCCAGTACTTC.

The chain couples TRBV25-1 to TRBJ2-5, with D possibly TRBD2 on 6 matching bases. The better agreement between TRBJ2-7 and the DNA end casts doubt on the J call. From germline, CDR1 is MGHDK and CDR2 SYGVNS. The CDR3 length is 16 residues. The CDR3 sequence is CASSAWGTGSIYEQYF. CDR3 bases: TGTGCCAGCAGTGCCTGGGGAACCGGGAGTATCTACGAGCAGTACTTC.

This clone was seen only a few times. The V call is TRBV5-1, the J call TRBJ2-7; 7 nucleotides align to TRBD1. This CDR3 has 15 residues. Germline V gives CDR1 SGHRS, CDR2 YFSETQ. After removal of 2 bases from V and 2 bases from J, the junction contained 7 bases not matched to a gene. The DNA for the CDR3 is TGCGCCAGCAGCTTTGCCGGGACAGTAGCCTACGAGCAGTACTTC. Protein product: CASSFAGTVAYEQYF.

This chain connects TRBV15 to TRBJ2-7; 8 nucleotides line up with TRBD1. This CDR3 has 15 amino acids. After removal of 5 bases from V and 7 bases from J, the junction contained 13 bases not matched to a gene. The germline V gene encodes CDR1 LNHNV and CDR2 YYDKDF (reference sequence). Here the CDR3 DNA reads TGTGCCACCAGCTTTCTTACAGGGGGGAATAGGGAGCAGTACTTC. Protein: CATSFLTGGNREQYF.

CDR3 in DNA: TGTGCCTCCAGCGGGCTCTCTGGGGCCAACGTCCTGACTTTC. Encoded protein: CASSGLSGANVLTF. The rearrangement links TRBV2 to TRBJ2-6, with D possibly TRBD2 on 6 matching bases. There are 14 residues in the CDR3. V was shortened by 11 bases and J by 0 bases, with 11 bases between the two germline ends. CDR1 is SNHLY, CDR2 FYNNEI, per germline.

The J gene is TRBJ2-7, the V gene TRBV5-6; 9 bases are shared with TRBD2. The germline CDR1 and CDR2 sequences are SGHDT and YYEEEE. Germline trimming cut 4 bases from V and 1 base from J; bases unmatched to any gene: 3. CDR3 length equals 14 residues. CDR3 loop: CASSILAGSYEQYF. DNA of the CDR3: TGTGCCAGCAGCATTCTAGCGGGGTCCTACGAGCAGTACTTC.

J is TRBJ2-1 and V is TRBV28; 7 bases align to TRBD2. V trimming: 8 bases; J trimming: 0 bases; junction bases outside the gene matches: 13. This CDR3 spans 17 amino acids. Germline-derived CDR1 and CDR2 are MDHEN and SYDVKM. The CDR3 region has the DNA TGTGCCAGCTGTCCTTTAAACAGCGGGGACTCCTACAATGAGCAGTTCTTC. Translated: CASCPLNSGDSYNEQFF.

This rearrangement joins TRBV5-1 to TRBJ2-5; possibly TRBD1 for D (5 bases). The CDR3 totals 15 residues. V gave up 4 bases and J gave up 1 base, with 14 bases separating them. The germline gives CDR1 SGHRS, CDR2 YFSETQ. The CDR3 DNA reads as TGCGCCAGCAGCACCGATCCTACAGGCCAAGAGACCCAGTACTTC. Translation: CASSTDPTGQETQYF.

This sequence joins TRBV28 and TRBJ1-2; D remains ambiguous. V was pared by 4 bases and J by 4 bases, with 13 bases between. Germline CDR1 is MDHEN and CDR2 is SYDVKM. CDR3 length: 14 amino acids. Here the CDR3 reads CASSSSTEVYGYTF. In nucleotides, the CDR3 is TGTGCCAGCAGTTCGTCAACAGAGGTCTATGGCTACACCTTC.

The table lists this clone with a count of one. The rearrangement links TRBV28 to TRBJ1-4; D call uncertain. The length of the CDR3 is 17 residues. V gave up 2 bases and J gave up 3 bases, with 16 bases separating them. Germline assignment: CDR1 MDHEN and CDR2 SYDVKM. CDR3 nucleotide sequence: TGTGCCAGCAGTTTAGAGCGGTGGACGGCGGCTAATGAAAAACTGTTTTTT. It yields the protein CASSLERWTAANEKLFF.

The chain links TRBV7-6 to TRBJ2-6; tentatively, D is TRBD1 or TRBD2 (5 bases each). V was shortened by 1 base and J by 0 bases, with 16 bases between the two germline ends. The germline V gene has CDR1 SGHVS and CDR2 FNYEAQ. The CDR3 spans 19 residues. CDR3 sequence: CASSLVRGRWGSGANVLTF. The CDR3 DNA sequence: TGTGCCAGCAGCTTAGTACGGGGCAGGTGGGGCTCTGGGGCCAACGTCCTGACTTTC.

This rearrangement joins TRBV29-1 to TRBJ2-7; TRBD2 agrees at 9 bases. The germline V gene has CDR1 SQVTM and CDR2 ANQGSEA. J was trimmed by 6 bases and V by 2 bases; bases with no gene match: 11. The CDR3 is made up of 15 amino acids. Here the CDR3 DNA reads TGCAGCGTTGAATTTCGTCTAGCGGGACGGGGCGAGCAGTACTTC. This translates into CSVEFRLAGRGEQYF.

Only one count was recorded for this clone. This rearrangement joins TRBV4-1 to TRBJ1-5, with no clear D. Looked up from germline, CDR1 is MGHRA and CDR2 is YSYEKL. The germline V and J ends were trimmed by 2 bases and 0 bases, with 14 bases remaining between them. This CDR3 is 17 amino acids long. CDR3 coding DNA: TGCGCCAGCAGCCAACAACTCGGACTCTCTAGCAATCAGCCCCAGCATTTT. It encodes CASSQQLGLSSNQPQHF.

The chain is built from TRBV4-1 and TRBJ2-7, with D tentatively TRBD1 (6 bases). The CDR3 is made up of 16 amino acids. V lost 4 bases and J lost 4, with 20 bases in between. In germline, CDR1 is MGHRA, CDR2 YSYEKL. DNA for the CDR3: TGCGCCAGCAGCCCCTTTCTGAACAACAGGGAGTACGAGCAGTACTTC. It translates to CASSPFLNNREYEQYF.

The chain uses TRBV28 and TRBJ1-1; D gene unclear. V was shortened by 5 bases and J by 5 bases, with 18 bases between the two germline ends. The CDR3 has 15 residues. CDR1 MDHEN and CDR2 SYDVKM come from the germline V gene. The CDR3: CASSGPRTGRTEAFF. Here the CDR3 DNA reads TGTGCCAGCAGTGGACCTCGGACGGGGAGAACTGAAGCTTTCTTT.

The V and J genes are TRBV7-9 and TRBJ2-3; no definite D call. V was cut by 2 bases and J by 3 bases, with 6 bases left in between. The length of the CDR3 is 13 residues. The V gene's germline CDR1 is SEHNR and CDR2 FQNEAQ (reference sequence). The CDR3 DNA follows: TGTGCCAGCAGCTTAAGTAGGACAGATACGCAGTATTTT. Residues: CASSLSRTDTQYF.

There are many counts of this clone. V is TRBV5-1 and J is TRBJ2-1, with 7 bases aligning to TRBD1. With 1 base clipped from V and 4 bases from J, the junction kept 2 bases outside the gene matches. Looked up from germline, CDR1 is SGHRS and CDR2 is YFSETQ. This CDR3 comprises 14 residues. CDR3 sequence reads: CASSLTGVYNEQFF. The CDR3 DNA reads as TGCGCCAGCAGCTTGACAGGGGTATACAATGAGCAGTTCTTC. The whole variable domain, remainder taken from reference TRBV5-1 and TRBJ2-1, is KAGVTQTPRYLIKTRGQQVTLSCSPISGHRSVSWYQQTPGQGLQFLFEYFSETQRNKGNFPGRFSGRQFSNSRSEMNVSTLELGDSALYLCASSLTGVYNEQFFGPGTRLTVL.

This chain uses TRBV5-4 with TRBJ2-1; maybe TRBD2 (6 bases). Germline V CDR1 and CDR2: SGHNT, YYREEE (reference sequence). V lost 4 bases and J 7 bases, leaving 15 bases between the germline ends. The CDR3 runs 14 residues. DNA of the CDR3: TGTGCCAGCAGCAATAGCGGTGGGGGGAATGAGCAGTTCTTC. The encoded protein is CASSNSGGGNEQFF.

Here the CDR3 reads CASSFTFHEAFF. The CDR3 DNA is TGTGCCAGCAGCTTTACCTTTCATGAAGCTTTCTTT. This sequence joins TRBV7-3 and TRBJ1-1; D uncertain. Between the trimmed V and J ends, which lost 3 bases and 7 bases, there was a span of 9 bases. The CDR3 is made up of 12 amino acids. Germline V gives CDR1 SGHTA, CDR2 FQGTGA.

The chain joins TRBV5-1 to TRBJ2-7; TRBD1 or TRBD2 may be the D gene (5 bases each). The CDR3 totals 16 residues. The V gene lost 1 base and the J gene lost 0 bases, with 14 bases spanning the gap. Germline CDR1 SGHRS, CDR2 YFSETQ. The CDR3 sequence is CASSLSFGAYSYEQYF. As DNA, the CDR3 is TGCGCCAGCAGCTTGAGTTTCGGGGCGTACTCCTACGAGCAGTACTTC. The variable domain in full, with the rest retrieved from reference TRBV5-1 and TRBJ2-7, is KAGVTQTPRYLIKTRGQQVTLSCSPISGHRSVSWYQQTPGQGLQFLFEYFSETQRNKGNFPGRFSGRQFSNSRSEMNVSTLELGDSALYLCASSLSFGAYSYEQYFGPGTRLTVT.

The V and J genes are TRBV2 and TRBJ2-7; TRBD1 might be the D (5 bases). Germline CDR1 is SNHLY and CDR2 is FYNNEI. V lost 1 base and J lost 0, with 7 bases in between. The CDR3 has 14 amino acids. CDR3 sequence reads: CASSEGTNSYEQYF. The CDR3 nucleotides are TGTGCCAGCAGTGAAGGGACAAACTCCTACGAGCAGTACTTC.

The rearrangement links TRBV5-4 to TRBJ2-3; D is perhaps TRBD2 (6 bases). The CDR3 extends over 16 amino acids. The germline V gene encodes CDR1 SGHNT and CDR2 YYREEE (reference sequence). V was cut by 5 bases and J by 1 base, with 17 bases left in between. The CDR3 region has the DNA TGTGCCAGCAGTTCCCCTCGGGGACTTGGCACAGATACGCAGTATTTT. Encoded protein: CASSSPRGLGTDTQYF.

The J gene is TRBJ1-5, the V gene TRBV6-1; tentative D call: TRBD1 (5 bases). Trimming cost V 6 bases and J 4 bases, with 10 bases left between them. Germline-derived CDR1 and CDR2 are MNHNS and SASEGT. CDR3 length: 13 residues. CDR3 sequence (DNA): TGTGCCAGCAGGCCGACAGCGAATCAGCCCCAGCATTTT. Its translation: CASRPTANQPQHF.

The chain uses TRBV5-1 and TRBJ1-2, with a tentative D call TRBD1 (6 bases). Trimming shortened V by 4 bases and J by 5 bases, and 12 bases separated the two germline ends. The germline V gene has CDR1 SGHRS and CDR2 YFSETQ. This CDR3 comprises 13 residues. For the CDR3, the DNA is TGCGCCAGCAGCGAACAGGGTAGTTATGGCTACACCTTC. Its protein is CASSEQGSYGYTF.

The rearrangement joins TRBV30 to TRBJ1-3; 7 positions match TRBD1. J gave up 14 bases and V 1 base, and 8 bases lay outside the gene matches. CDR1 and CDR2 from the germline V gene are GTSNPN and SVGIG (reference sequence). The CDR3 runs to 12 residues. The CDR3 protein is CAWSGDSSRVYF. CDR3 nucleotides: TGTGCCTGGAGTGGGGACAGCAGTAGGGTATATTTT.

Concerning this clone: The sample contains more than one DNA sequence encoding this CDR3. This chain links TRBV30 with TRBJ1-5; D not resolved. V was shortened by 3 bases and J by 5 bases, with 11 bases between the two germline ends. This CDR3 is built from 13 residues. The germline V gene encodes CDR1 GTSNPN and CDR2 SVGIG (reference sequence). CDR3 sequence (DNA): TGTGCCTGGAGAAGAGGTGGCGATCAGCCCCAGCATTTT. Amino acid sequence: CAWRRGGDQPQHF. The variable domain in full, with the rest retrieved from reference TRBV30 and TRBJ1-5, is SQTIHQWPATLVQPVGSPLSLECTVEGTSNPNLYWYRQAAGRGLQLLFYSVGIGQISSEVPQNLSASRPQDRQFILSSKKLLLSDSGFYLCAWRRGGDQPQHFGDGTRLSIL.